A single sample is the source of the 8 T cell receptor beta chains below, sequenced in a study of technical replicates of blood from a few donors (dated by TCRdb to 2016 to 2017). Library method: the immunoSEQ multiplex PCR assay. Not all clones reach the TCRdb copy of this immuneACCESS table, which keeps in-frame sequences only. Checked studies attribute under half of the gap to unresolved V genes and leave the rest unexplained. The table for this sample lists around 57,000 clones; about 93% of them were counted only once. The ten largest clonotypes hold 0.22% of the sample. Sequenced input: T cells isolated from PBMCs. These receptors came from a human donor in good health.

The chain combines TRBV5-1 with TRBJ2-1; 8 bases agree with TRBD2. From germline, CDR1 is SGHRS and CDR2 YFSETQ. The CDR3 consists of 14 residues. V was pared by 4 bases and J by 3 bases, with 3 bases of the junction left unmatched. CDR3 coding DNA: TGCGCCAGCAGCCCGGGGGGGCTCTACAATGAGCAGTTCTTC. Translation gives CASSPGGLYNEQFF. Drawing the rest from reference TRBV5-1 and TRBJ2-1, the complete variable domain is KAGVTQTPRYLIKTRGQQVTLSCSPISGHRSVSWYQQTPGQGLQFLFEYFSETQRNKGNFPGRFSGRQFSNSRSEMNVSTLELGDSALYLCASSPGGLYNEQFFGPGTRLTVL.

With regard to this clone: This likely comes from a read error, as the CDR3 has no conserved phenylalanine or tryptophan at its end. Because the CDR3's place on the DNA is in doubt, the DNA is left out and the CDR3 is given as listed by TCRdb. The chain is built from TRBV28 and TRBJ1-2; the table's D call, TRBD1, was not checked against the DNA. Germline assignment: CDR1 MDHEN and CDR2 SYDVKM. Termini included, the CDR3 measures 17 amino acids. CDR3 residues: CASSSGRSRGTGGAGPL.

In DNA form, the CDR3 reads TGTGCCAGCAGCCCATGGACAGGGACAGGGGTCGTTAAGCAAGAGACCCAGTACTTC. Amino acids: CASSPWTGTGVVKQETQYF. The rearrangement links TRBV7-9 to TRBJ2-5; 10 bases are a match to TRBD1. Looked up from germline, CDR1 is SEHNR and CDR2 is FQNEAQ (reference sequence). Trimming cost V 5 bases and J 2 bases; bases outside gene matches: 17. The CDR3 consists of 19 residues.

J is TRBJ2-7 and V is TRBV7-9, with 9 bases that match TRBD1. The CDR3 contains 17 residues. Trimming at V came to 5 bases and at J to 4 bases, leaving 15 bases not matched to a gene. The germline CDR1 and CDR2 sequences are SEHNR and FQNEAQ (reference sequence). Here the CDR3 reads CASSPGQGPFDEYEQYF. The CDR3 DNA is TGTGCCAGCAGCCCGGGACAGGGCCCTTTTGATGAGTACGAGCAGTACTTC.

The J gene is TRBJ2-5, the V gene TRBV28; 8 bases line up with TRBD2. J lost 9 bases, V lost 4 bases, and 16 bases had no gene match. The CDR3 loop spans 16 amino acids. The germline V gene has CDR1 MDHEN and CDR2 SYDVKM. The DNA for the CDR3 is TGTGCCAGCAGTTCGCCGCGGGGGGACCCATCGTTGTCCCAGTACTTC. It specifies CASSSPRGDPSLSQYF.

V gene TRBV5-1 combines with J gene TRBJ2-1, with 9 bases identical to TRBD2. V gave up 2 bases and J gave up 0 bases; unmatched junction bases: 3. CDR1 is SGHRS, CDR2 YFSETQ, per germline. CDR3 length equals 16 residues. CDR3 in DNA: TGCGCCAGCAGCTTAGCGGGGGGAAGCTCCTACAATGAGCAGTTCTTC. Protein product: CASSLAGGSSYNEQFF. Full variable domain (missing parts from reference TRBV5-1 and TRBJ2-1): KAGVTQTPRYLIKTRGQQVTLSCSPISGHRSVSWYQQTPGQGLQFLFEYFSETQRNKGNFPGRFSGRQFSNSRSEMNVSTLELGDSALYLCASSLAGGSSYNEQFFGPGTRLTVL.

The CDR3, as DNA: TGTGCCAGCAGCTGGACAGCTGGAAACACCATATATTTT. Translating it yields CASSWTAGNTIYF. The chain joins TRBV11-3 to TRBJ1-3; perhaps TRBD1 as D (6 bases). CDR1 is SGHNT and CDR2 is YENEEA in the germline V gene. With 4 bases removed from V and 2 bases from J, the gap between germline ends came to 6 bases. The CDR3 is 13 amino acids.

The rearrangement links TRBV14 to TRBJ2-5; 14 nucleotides agree with TRBD2. The V segment lost 4 bases and the J segment 4 bases; nucleotides outside the gene matches: 5. The germline CDR1 and CDR2 sequences are SGHDN and FVKESK. The CDR3 is made up of 16 amino acids. CDR3 bases: TGTGCCAGCAGCCGAGGACTAGCGGGAGGTGGAGAGACCCAGTACTTC. Translation: CASSRGLAGGGETQYF.